What follows are 16 T cell receptor beta chains derived from one specimen sequenced in a study of T cells in Graves' hyperthyroidism and ophthalmopathy (dated by TCRdb to about 2019). Receptors were amplified or captured by multiplex PCR. Sequencing used an Illumina HiSeq 2000. Amplification of TCR beta CDR3 regions was carried out from RNA transcripts. For the first round of RT-PCR on the TCR CDR3, the HTBI primer set was used together with the Qiagen OneStep RT-PCR kit. TCRdb reworked the public reads: Q25 trimming with fastp, MiXCR clone assembly, productive beta chains retained. Every CDR3 protein is listed once, alongside the most common genes and DNA of its rows. In this sample the table shows 750,000 to 900,000 distinct CDR3 sequences, approximately 40% of which occur a single time. The ten largest make up 7.5% to 9.5% of the sample. The sequenced sample was blood. The receptors were sampled from a man younger than 35 with Graves' hyperthyroidism.

The chain is built from TRBV19 and TRBJ1-2; maybe TRBD1 (5 bases). In germline, CDR1 is LNHDA, CDR2 SQIVND (reference sequence). The CDR3 runs 13 residues. The V end lost 8 bases, the J end lost 3 bases, and 13 bases lay between the germline ends. CDR3 amino acids: CASGPGTYYGYTF. CDR3 nucleotides: TGTGCCAGTGGCCCCGGGACCTACTATGGCTACACCTTC.

As to this clonotype: A read error is possible here, since a much larger clone lies one base away. The rearrangement joins TRBV25-1 to TRBJ1-1; D not resolved. V was cut by 9 bases and J by 1 base, with 6 bases left in between. Germline CDR1 MGHDK, CDR2 SYGVNS. The CDR3 totals 11 residues. The CDR3 loop is CARQTNTEAFF. As DNA, the CDR3 is TGTGCCAGACAGACGAACACTGAAGCTTTCTTT.

This clonotype was seen more than once but under ten times. This chain links TRBV7-3 with TRBJ2-2; D gene unclear. CDR1 and CDR2 (germline): SGHTA, FQGTGA. V shed 0 bases and J shed 1 base, with 9 bases lying between them. The CDR3 spans 16 residues. CDR3 amino acids: CASSLTPAQNTGELFF. The CDR3 bases are TGTGCCAGCAGCTTAACGCCGGCCCAGAACACCGGGGAGCTGTTTTTT.

This chain connects TRBV7-2 to TRBJ2-7, with a weak D call TRBD2 (5 bases). The CDR3 spans 14 residues. V lost 5 bases to trimming and J lost 7 bases, with 18 bases between them. CDR1 is SGHTA, CDR2 FQGNSA, per germline. The CDR3: CASSLRASGGEQYF. The CDR3 nucleotides read TGTGCCAGCAGCCTCCGGGCCTCTGGCGGGGAGCAGTACTTC.

Regarding this clonotype: This may stem from a read error, because a much larger clone lies one nucleotide away. This chain connects TRBV24-1 to TRBJ1-5; the D is unclear. CDR1 and CDR2 (germline): KGHDR, SFDVKD. V was trimmed by 6 bases and J by 5 bases, leaving 13 bases between them. The CDR3 length is 14 residues. The CDR3 DNA reads as TGTGCCACCAGTTTAACCCGGCACGATCAGCCCCAGCATTTT. This translates into CATSLTRHDQPQHF.

In this sample, this clonotype turned up many times. V and J are TRBV19 and TRBJ1-1; D not resolved. The germline V gene encodes CDR1 LNHDA and CDR2 SQIVND (reference sequence). V was shortened by 0 bases and J by 8 bases, with 10 bases between the two germline ends. This CDR3 spans 13 amino acids. Here the CDR3 DNA reads TGTGCCAGTAGTATAGAAGGTATCGCGGAAGCTTTCTTT. Residues: CASSIEGIAEAFF.

CDR3 sequence: CASNDRAYGANVLTF. CDR3 DNA: TGTGCCAGCAATGACAGGGCGTATGGGGCCAACGTCCTGACTTTC. The chain combines TRBV2 with TRBJ2-6; TRBD1 agrees at 7 bases. The CDR3 is made up of 15 amino acids. CDR1 is SNHLY, CDR2 FYNNEI, per germline. After removal of 7 bases from V and 3 bases from J, the junction contained 6 bases not matched to a gene.

This clonotype was seen ten or more times. The genes are TRBV7-6 and TRBJ1-2; D perhaps matches TRBD1 (5 bases). CDR3 length: 13 amino acids. CDR1 SGHVS and CDR2 FNYEAQ come from the germline V gene. With 1 base removed from V and 5 bases from J, the gap between germline ends came to 8 bases. CDR3 bases: TGTGCCAGCAGCTTAGACAGGAGGTATGGCTACACCTTC. Translating gives CASSLDRRYGYTF.

This clonotype was observed many times. This chain connects TRBV10-3 to TRBJ2-7; D is perhaps TRBD2 (6 bases). Germline CDR1 reads ENHRY; CDR2 reads SYGVKD. V was cut by 4 bases and J by 6 bases, with 16 bases left in between. This CDR3 comprises 14 residues. The DNA for the CDR3 is TGTGCCATCAGTGCGGCTAGGGAGGCCTCCGAGCAGTACTTC. Amino acid sequence: CAISAAREASEQYF.

This clonotype was counted only a few times. V usage is TRBV19 and J usage is TRBJ1-1; 7 positions match TRBD1. Unmatched junction bases numbered 5, after V lost 1 base and J lost 6 bases. Germline CDR1 is LNHDA and CDR2 is SQIVND (reference sequence). The CDR3 length is 14 residues. For the CDR3, the DNA is TGTGCCAGTAGTATAGCAGGGGGAATAGCTGAAGCTTTCTTT. The encoded protein is CASSIAGGIAEAFF.

This clonotype appeared a few times. The chain carries TRBV14 and TRBJ1-1, with D unclear. The CDR3 is made up of 13 amino acids. In germline, CDR1 is SGHDN, CDR2 FVKESK. Trimming pared 0 bases from V and 11 bases from J, leaving 13 bases between. For the CDR3, the DNA is TGTGCCAGCAGCCAAGATCCTAAGGGAAGGGCTTTCTTT. Its translation: CASSQDPKGRAFF.

The rearrangement links TRBV19 to TRBJ2-2, with D possibly TRBD1 on 6 matching bases. CDR3 length: 14 amino acids. CDR1 LNHDA and CDR2 SQIVND come from the germline V gene (reference sequence). V lost 4 bases to trimming and J lost 2 bases, with 8 bases between them. Here the CDR3 reads CASSTGVNTGELFF. The CDR3 coding sequence is TGTGCCAGTAGTACAGGGGTCAACACCGGGGAGCTGTTTTTT.

The rearrangement uses TRBV5-1 and TRBJ1-1, with D perhaps matching TRBD1 (5 bases). Germline V gives CDR1 SGHRS, CDR2 YFSETQ. The CDR3 runs 16 residues. V was trimmed by 1 base and J by 5 bases, leaving 18 bases between them. The CDR3 bases are TGCGCCAGCAGCTTGAGGGTAGCAGGGTCGGGTACTGAAGCTTTCTTT. As protein: CASSLRVAGSGTEAFF. Full variable domain (rest looked up from reference TRBV5-1 and TRBJ1-1): KAGVTQTPRYLIKTRGQQVTLSCSPISGHRSVSWYQQTPGQGLQFLFEYFSETQRNKGNFPGRFSGRQFSNSRSEMNVSTLELGDSALYLCASSLRVAGSGTEAFFGQGTRLTVV.

The rearrangement uses TRBV7-2 and TRBJ1-3; D is unclear. There are 16 residues in the CDR3. Germline lookup yields CDR1 SGHTA and CDR2 FQGNSA. The germline V and J ends were trimmed by 5 bases and 0 bases, with 14 bases remaining between them. The CDR3 bases are TGTGCCAGCAGCCAAGATTCGTTGGACTCTGGAAACACCATATATTTT. Translation gives CASSQDSLDSGNTIYF. Using reference TRBV7-2 and TRBJ1-3 for the parts outside the CDR3, the full variable domain is GAGVSQSPSNKVTEKGKDVELRCDPISGHTALYWYRQSLGQGLEFLIYFQGNSAPDKSGLPSDRFSAERTGGSVSTLTIQRTQQEDSAVYLCASSQDSLDSGNTIYFGEGSWLTVV.

V usage is TRBV4-3 and J usage is TRBJ2-7, with 10 bases identical to TRBD2. This CDR3 is built from 18 residues. The germline V gene has CDR1 LGHNA and CDR2 YSLEER. With 3 bases clipped from V and 2 bases from J, the junction kept 13 bases outside the gene matches. The CDR3 nucleotides are TGCGCCAGCAGCCAGGTAGAGACTAGCGGGTTCGCCCCCTACGAGCAGTACTTC. Translated: CASSQVETSGFAPYEQYF.

This clonotype was observed a few times. The J gene is TRBJ1-1, the V gene TRBV7-9; D is uncertain. The V end lost 5 bases, the J end lost 4 bases, and 14 bases lay between the germline ends. Germline V lookup: CDR1 SEHNR, CDR2 FQNEAQ (reference sequence). CDR3 length: 14 residues. The CDR3 DNA reads as TGTGCCAGCAGCCTCGGACCGCCTGTCACTGAAGCTTTCTTT. This gives the protein CASSLGPPVTEAFF.